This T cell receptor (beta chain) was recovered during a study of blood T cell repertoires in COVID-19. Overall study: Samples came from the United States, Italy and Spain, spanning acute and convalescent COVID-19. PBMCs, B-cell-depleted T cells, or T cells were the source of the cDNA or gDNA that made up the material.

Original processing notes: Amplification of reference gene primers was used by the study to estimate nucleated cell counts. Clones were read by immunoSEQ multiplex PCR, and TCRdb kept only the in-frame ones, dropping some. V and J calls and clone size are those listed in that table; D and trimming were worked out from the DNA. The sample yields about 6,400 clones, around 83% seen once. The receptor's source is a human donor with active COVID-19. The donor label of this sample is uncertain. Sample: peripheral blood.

The CDR3 loop is CASRSGQGRGYGYTF. In nucleotides, the CDR3 is TGTGCCAGCAGAAGCGGACAGGGGAGAGGCTATGGCTACACCTTC. The genes are TRBV6-6 and TRBJ1-2, with 9 bases aligning to TRBD1. The CDR3 runs to 15 residues. With V trimmed by 6 bases and J by 4 bases, 9 bases remained unmatched. Germline V gene data show CDR1 as MNHNY and CDR2 as SVGAGI (reference sequence).